This TCR beta chain appears in the sequencing data of a study of shared clonotypes between healthy human individuals. Using immunoSEQ multiplex PCR, the repertoire was profiled, and TCRdb retains in-frame clones only, with some absent. Here the sample spans approximately 400,000 clones, roughly 96% being singletons. CDR1 and CDR2 (germline): SGHNT, YYREEE (reference sequence). There are 16 residues in the CDR3. V was clipped by 4 bases and J by 8 bases; unmatched bases: 10. The chain has TRBV5-4 and TRBJ1-4; 11 bases are a match to TRBD1. The sample taken for sequencing was memory CD8+ T cells sorted from blood. Subset specified: CD45RO+ cells pooled with CCR7-negative TemRA cells. This TCR was sampled from a man aged 25-45 years in good health. CDR3 sequence: CASSQRPGQGEEKLFF. The CDR3 DNA is TGTGCCAGCAGCCAGCGACCGGGACAGGGGGAAGAAAAACTGTTTTTT.